Listed here is a single TCR beta chain. This entry belongs to a study of blood T cell repertoires in COVID-19. Study in general: Samples representing acute and convalescent COVID-19 were sourced from the United States, Italy and Spain. PBMCs, B-cell-depleted T cells, or T cells provided the cDNA or gDNA that made up the material.

CDR1 and CDR2 (germline): MNHNY, SVGAGI (reference sequence). Unmatched junction bases numbered 3, after V lost 5 bases and J lost 6 bases. The CDR3 consists of 13 residues. In the original analysis: How many nucleated cells were present was estimated from reference gene primer amplification. Libraries were prepared by immunoSEQ multiplex PCR; TCRdb keeps only in-frame clonotypes and omits some of them. The V and J calls and the clone size are those of that table, but D and trimming were determined from the DNA. The repertoire holds about 190,000 clones, with 88% as singletons. The sequence derives from a young man with acute or convalescent COVID-19. The source material was peripheral blood. The rearrangement joins TRBV6-6 to TRBJ1-5; TRBD1 matches at 8 bases. The CDR3 spells CASSTGGSQPQHF. CDR3 nucleotide sequence: TGTGCCAGCAGTACAGGGGGTAGTCAGCCCCAGCATTTT.